This entry features one T cell receptor (beta chain) sequence. Amplification used 60 Vbeta primers and 13 Jbeta primers. Generated by immunoSEQ multiplex PCR, the TCRdb table keeps only in-frame clones and is missing some. The data contain fewer than 95,000 clones, 80% of them singletons. These data are taken from a study of cytomegalovirus exposure and HLA in healthy donors. Unmatched junction bases numbered 5, after V lost 1 base and J lost 1 base. The CDR3 is made up of 16 amino acids. Germline assignment: CDR1 SGHAT and CDR2 FQNNGV. The rearrangement links TRBV11-2 to TRBJ1-1; TRBD1 aligns across 8 bases. Input material: PBMCs. This sequence was found in a man aged 18 to 29 in good health and CMV-seronegative. The CDR3 loop is CASSLGDRPSNTEAFF. The CDR3 DNA sequence: TGTGCCAGCAGCTTAGGGGACAGGCCGTCGAACACTGAAGCTTTCTTT.